These T cell receptor beta chains were read from a single sample in a study of blood T cell repertoires in COVID-19. Data came from immunoSEQ multiplex PCR; TCRdb stores just in-frame clones and leaves some out. The top ten clones hold 18% of a sample with about 330,000 clones, roughly 90% of them seen once. The sequenced sample consisted of PBMCs or T cells enriched from blood (not recorded which). The receptors were sampled from a young woman who had recovered from COVID-19. CDR3s leave out the opening cysteine and the closing phenylalanine or tryptophan.

cdr3_length j_call v_call cdr3_aa
12 TRBJ2-3 TRBV27 ASSAGLAGDTQY
12 TRBJ2-7 TRBV27 ASRPRDRIYEQY
11 TRBJ1-2 TRBV2 ASSGSVIRGYT
13 TRBJ2-7 TRBV10-3 AISLTSGTAYEQY
14 TRBJ2-7 TRBV28 ASSSHDRARTYEQY
13 TRBJ2-3 TRBV7-2 ASSLEWSGADTQY
12 TRBJ2-1 TRBV11-2 ASSLGQGSDEQF
11 TRBJ2-6 TRBV24-1 ATTDSPTNVLT
16 TRBJ2-2 TRBV3-1/TRBV3-2 ASSQDPFAGGITGELF
17 TRBJ1-2 TRBV4-1 ASSQGARTAGGLDYGYT
12 TRBJ1-5 TRBV9 ASSPDGGRQPQH
15 TRBJ1-1 TRBV19 ASSIRPGTGMNTEAF
13 TRBJ2-7 TRBV5-1 ASSYSGGDSYEQY
11 TRBJ1-1 TRBV30 AWSVGRRTEAF
8 TRBJ1-1 TRBV2 ATVNTEAF
15 TRBJ1-1 TRBV28 ASSLPLLGASIGEAF
15 TRBJ1-4 TRBV4-3 ASSQDRGGAGNEKLF
14 TRBJ1-1 TRBV7-9 ASSLGRYRGATEAF
15 TRBJ2-5 TRBV28 ASSFQLAGAREETQY
11 TRBJ1-2 TRBV6-5 ASRLDMVDGYT
12 TRBJ1-6 TRBV11-2 ASSFLQGGSPLH
10 TRBJ1-1 TRBV5-4 ASMELNAEAF
15 TRBJ1-1 TRBV28 ASNTLPQTTMNTEAF
12 TRBJ2-7 TRBV7-9 ASSLTGQSGKQY
11 TRBJ1-2 TRBV11-3 ASSLMGREGYT
13 TRBJ1-4 TRBV10-1 ASSDWAATNEKLF